This T cell receptor (beta chain) stems from a study of blood T cell repertoires in COVID-19. Overall study context: There were acute and convalescent COVID-19 samples, and they came from the United States, Italy and Spain.

Participants' reported clinical history set cohort assignment. Donors of Cohort 3 who recovered were those that had two negative PCRs, clearance, or symptom resolution. Original processing notes: The authors estimated nucleated cell counts from reference gene primer amplification. The method was immunoSEQ multiplex PCR; TCRdb's version includes in-frame clones alone and lacks a portion of them. V and J calls and clone size are those listed in that table; D and trimming were worked out from the DNA. The table shows about 220,000 clones, with roughly 84% occurring only once. The CDR3 sequence is 14 residues long. V was trimmed by 3 bases and J by 4 bases, leaving 10 bases between them. The germline V gene encodes CDR1 PRHDT and CDR2 FYEKMQ (reference sequence).

Material for sequencing was PBMCs or T cells enriched from blood (not recorded which). The sequence derives from a woman between 35 and 50 years old who had recovered from COVID-19. The J gene is TRBJ2-1, the V gene TRBV13; TRBD2 is a possible D gene (5 bases). CDR3 sequence: CASSFEDSYNEQFF. In DNA, the CDR3 is TGTGCCAGCAGCTTCGAGGACTCTTACAATGAGCAGTTCTTC.